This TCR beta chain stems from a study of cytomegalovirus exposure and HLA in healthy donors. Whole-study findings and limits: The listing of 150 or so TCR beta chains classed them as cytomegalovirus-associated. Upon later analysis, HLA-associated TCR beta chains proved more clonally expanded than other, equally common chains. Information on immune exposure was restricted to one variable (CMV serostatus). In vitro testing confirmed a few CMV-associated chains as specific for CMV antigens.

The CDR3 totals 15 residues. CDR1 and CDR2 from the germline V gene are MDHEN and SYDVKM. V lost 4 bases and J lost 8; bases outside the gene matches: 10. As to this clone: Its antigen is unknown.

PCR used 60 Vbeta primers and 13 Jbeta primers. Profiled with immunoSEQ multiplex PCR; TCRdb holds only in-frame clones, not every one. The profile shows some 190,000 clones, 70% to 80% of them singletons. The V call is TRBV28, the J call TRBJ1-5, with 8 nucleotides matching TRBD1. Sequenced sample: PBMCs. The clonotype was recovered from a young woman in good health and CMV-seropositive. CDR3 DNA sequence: TGTGCCAGCAGTTACCGAGGACAGGGCGAGAAGCCCCAGCATTTT. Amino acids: CASSYRGQGEKPQHF.